A selection of T cell receptor beta chains follows, all from one sample in a study of T cells in Graves' hyperthyroidism and ophthalmopathy. TCRdb fed the multiplex PCR reads into MiXCR, producing one record per CDR3 protein. The sample shows more than 350,000 distinct CDR3 sequences, about 15% of them seen only once. Source material: blood. The receptors shown here come from a woman in her 30s with Graves' hyperthyroidism. Both conserved end residues are part of each CDR3. Fields, in order: J gene, CDR3 length, V gene, CDR3 protein.

>TRBJ1-5|15|TRBV5-5
CASSLGYGGNQPQHF
>TRBJ1-4|12|TRBV5-6
CASSLGRNGLFF
>TRBJ2-3|15|TRBV7-6
CASSLTPEGTDTQYF
>TRBJ1-2|16|TRBV15
CATSRDQGSGYGGYTF
>TRBJ1-5|14|TRBV28
CASSFGRYNQPQHF
>TRBJ2-1|13|TRBV18
CASSPATANEQFF
>TRBJ2-1|15|TRBV29-1
CSVEGDRSSYNEQFF
>TRBJ2-3|18|TRBV24-1
CATSDPYGTSGKVDTQYF
>TRBJ1-2|13|TRBV15
CATSRDKGYGYTF
>TRBJ2-7|15|TRBV20-1
CSTILGTSGSREQYF
>TRBJ2-1|18|TRBV5-6
CASSSRLAGGFNYNEQFF
>TRBJ1-4|13|TRBV12-3/TRBV12-4
CASSPVGREKLFF
>TRBJ2-3|17|TRBV5-1
CASSLRTGTGGTDTQYF
>TRBJ1-1|16|TRBV5-1
CASRLPTGSDNTEAFF
>TRBJ1-4|14|TRBV3-1
CASSLKVVDEKLFF
>TRBJ2-5|16|TRBV28
CASSPIGGSEIETQYF
>TRBJ2-3|17|TRBV11-2
CASSIGLAGPSTDTQYF
>TRBJ2-5|17|TRBV11-2
CASSPSRGLSVQETQYF
>TRBJ2-7|13|TRBV18
CASSAGRVYEQYF
>TRBJ1-1|12|TRBV28
CASSLPRDVRFF
>TRBJ2-7|17|TRBV6-5
CASSYGLQGRSSYEQYF
>TRBJ2-1|17|TRBV6-6
CASSYNGGRPSYNEQFF
>TRBJ1-1|11|TRBV20-1
CSARKAQGAFF
>TRBJ2-5|16|TRBV27
CASSPGTGKIQETQYF
>TRBJ2-5|15|TRBV7-9
CASSLEGILQETQYF
>TRBJ2-1|16|TRBV11-2
CASSLRSGSSYNEQFF
>TRBJ1-5|16|TRBV28
CASSPLDGYSNQPQHF
>TRBJ1-4|14|TRBV6-5
CASSYSRGNEKLFF
>TRBJ2-1|16|TRBV9
CASSETGTVTYNEQFF
>TRBJ2-1|13|TRBV13
CASSPSMSDEQFF
>TRBJ2-5|13|TRBV18
CASSPPSQETQYF
>TRBJ2-1|15|TRBV5-1
CASSSQGSSYNEQFF
>TRBJ1-1|14|TRBV11-3
CASSSRRSGGEAFF
>TRBJ2-1|15|TRBV10-3
CAISSQGEGYNEQFF
>TRBJ2-1|16|TRBV6-5
CASSYSLGGSYNEQFF
>TRBJ2-5|14|TRBV24-1
CATSDFQGIETQYF
>TRBJ2-3|18|TRBV7-9
CASSFPLPLRESVDTQYF
>TRBJ2-1|15|TRBV6-2/TRBV6-3
CASSYEQGRGGEQFF
>TRBJ2-7|16|TRBV4-2
CASSQGTVKSSYEQYF
>TRBJ1-1|13|TRBV6-1
CASRGGLNTEAFF
>TRBJ2-7|13|TRBV20-1
CSARLALPYEQYF
>TRBJ2-2|16|TRBV7-9
CASSFSAGGLTGELFF
>TRBJ2-7|13|TRBV20-1
CSARAGVTYEQYF
>TRBJ2-3|13|TRBV7-9
CASSLVSRESQYF
>TRBJ2-2|13|TRBV7-2
CASSSLGAGELFF
>TRBJ2-7|13|TRBV28
CASRPGTSYEQYF
>TRBJ2-2|17|TRBV11-2
CASSLVAGVRNTGELFF
>TRBJ2-5|16|TRBV4-1
CASSQAISGIQETQYF
>TRBJ2-1|16|TRBV5-4
CASSEIVAGSLNEQFF
>TRBJ1-5|12|TRBV11-2
CASSSFNQPQHF
>TRBJ2-7|14|TRBV10-3
CATRDRAFLYEQYF
>TRBJ2-7|15|TRBV25-1
CASSPIGLTGSEQYF
>TRBJ1-5|16|TRBV28
CASTTGRRGANQPQHF
>TRBJ2-5|13|TRBV7-2
CASMTSGTQTQYF
>TRBJ2-7|16|TRBV28
CASSFRRTSATYEQYF
>TRBJ2-7|15|TRBV7-2
CASSPALAGTCEQYF